Listed here is a single TCR beta chain. The V gene lost 0 bases and the J gene lost 0 bases, with 13 bases spanning the gap. CDR1 and CDR2 from the germline V gene are SGHDN and FVKESK. This CDR3 region has 17 residues. The sample comes from a study of beta chain features in type 1 diabetes. The isolated RNA, all of it, was reverse transcribed, so expressed TCRB transcripts were what got sequenced. The table came from immunoSEQ multiplex PCR; TCRdb's copy has only in-frame clones and leaves some out. The table has around 450,000 clones, 9.5% to 12% seen once; the top ten hold over 0.04%. This chain uses TRBV14 with TRBJ2-3; D not certain. This receptor was identified in a woman aged 18 to 35 in good health. The sequenced sample was naive CD4+ T cells from blood. The CDR3 DNA sequence: TGTGCCAGCAGCCAAGATTGGTACCGGTCTAGCACAGATACGCAGTATTTT. It codes for CASSQDWYRSSTDTQYF.